These 31 T cell receptor beta chains were all obtained from the same sample, sequenced in a study of beta chain features in type 1 diabetes. Expressed TCRB transcripts were sequenced after all isolated RNA was converted to cDNA. TCRdb's table, derived via immunoSEQ multiplex PCR, lists solely in-frame clones and lacks some. The sample carries hundreds of thousands of clones, 68% recorded once. Sequencing input: naive CD4+ T cells from blood. These receptors came from a man aged 30 to 45 in good health.

This clone was picked up one time. The rearrangement links TRBV4-3 to TRBJ2-2; weak D call: TRBD1 (6 bases). V lost 5 bases, J lost 3 bases, and 13 bases lay in between. Germline loops: CDR1 LGHNA, CDR2 YSLEER. There are 15 residues in the CDR3. The CDR3 DNA follows: TGCGCCAGCAGCTATGGGGGCGTGCACACCGGGGAGCTGTTTTTT. It is translated as CASSYGGVHTGELFF.

This chain uses TRBV10-3 with TRBJ2-2, with 7 bases that match TRBD1. This CDR3 region has 12 residues. The germline V gene has CDR1 ENHRY and CDR2 SYGVKD. The J segment lost 13 bases and the V segment lost 6 bases, leaving 8 bases of the junction unmatched. CDR3 DNA: TGTGCCATCAGGGGGGACAGCCAAGGGCTGTTTTTT. Protein product: CAIRGDSQGLFF.

The chain employs TRBV29-1 and TRBJ1-1; a possible D gene is TRBD1 (5 bases). Trimming removed 4 bases at V and 6 bases at J, with 12 bases between. The CDR3 spans 12 residues. The germline CDR1 and CDR2 sequences are SQVTM and ANQGSEA. This CDR3 is CSVGQPGAEAFF. The CDR3 DNA follows: TGCAGCGTTGGACAGCCGGGCGCTGAAGCTTTCTTT.

This clone was counted only a few times. This sample includes further DNA sequences coding for the same CDR3. The rearrangement uses TRBV7-2 and TRBJ2-5, with D possibly being TRBD2 (5 bases). Germline loops: CDR1 SGHTA, CDR2 FQGNSA. CDR3 length: 11 amino acids. The V gene lost 5 bases and the J gene lost 7 bases, with 8 bases spanning the gap. The CDR3: CASSPGGTQYF. The CDR3 bases are TGTGCCAGCAGCCCCGGAGGGACCCAGTACTTC. The full variable domain, with the rest looked up from reference TRBV7-2 and TRBJ2-5, is GAGVSQSPSNKVTEKGKDVELRCDPISGHTALYWYRQSLGQGLEFLIYFQGNSAPDKSGLPSDRFSAERTGGSVSTLTIQRTQQEDSAVYLCASSPGGTQYFGPGTRLLVL.

The V call is TRBV29-1, the J call TRBJ2-7, with D perhaps matching TRBD1 (6 bases). The V end was cut by 1 base, the J end by 6 bases, with 16 bases between. This CDR3 has 14 residues. The germline V gene encodes CDR1 SQVTM and CDR2 ANQGSEA. CDR3 nucleotide sequence: TGCAGCGTTGAAGCCCCTATTATAGGGGGCGAGCAGTACTTC. Its translation: CSVEAPIIGGEQYF.

This chain joins TRBV10-3 and TRBJ2-1, with TRBD1 matching over 9 bases. CDR3 size: 15 residues. Germline CDR1 reads ENHRY; CDR2 reads SYGVKD. V shed 6 bases and J 6 bases; nucleotides not matched to a gene: 9. CDR3 sequence reads: CAIREGQGAGNEQFF. The CDR3 DNA follows: TGTGCCATCAGAGAGGGACAGGGAGCCGGCAATGAGCAGTTCTTC.

V is TRBV7-9 and J is TRBJ1-1; TRBD1 matches at 8 bases. This CDR3 contains 13 residues. Germline assignment: CDR1 SEHNR and CDR2 FQNEAQ (reference sequence). V gave up 5 bases and J gave up 1 base; unmatched junction bases: 0. Here the CDR3 reads CASSGQGNTEAFF. The CDR3 coding sequence is TGTGCCAGCAGCGGACAGGGGAACACTGAAGCTTTCTTT.

This clone has more than one count but fewer than ten. The gene calls are TRBV14 and TRBJ2-1; 9 nucleotides line up with TRBD1. V trimming: 3 bases; J trimming: 9 bases; junction bases outside the gene matches: 6. The CDR3 is 14 amino acids. Germline CDR1 and CDR2: SGHDN and FVKESK. In nucleotides, the CDR3 is TGTGCCAGCAGCCACGGGACAGGGTGGAGTGAGCAGTTCTTC. The encoded protein is CASSHGTGWSEQFF. The complete variable domain, with remaining parts taken from reference TRBV14 and TRBJ2-1, reads EAGVTQFPSHSVIEKGQTVTLRCDPISGHDNLYWYRRVMGKEIKFLLHFVKESKQDESGMPNNRFLAERTGGTYSTLKVQPAELEDSGVYFCASSHGTGWSEQFFGPGTRLTVL.

The chain links TRBV11-2 to TRBJ2-3; D is perhaps TRBD2 (6 bases). The CDR3 covers 16 residues. V was pared by 1 base and J by 9 bases, with 20 bases between. Germline CDR1 SGHAT, CDR2 FQNNGV. DNA of the CDR3: TGTGCCAGCAGCTTAGCTGGGGGGTTCGCCGTGGAGACGCAGTATTTT. It encodes CASSLAGGFAVETQYF. Full variable domain (rest looked up from reference TRBV11-2 and TRBJ2-3): EAGVAQSPRYKIIEKRQSVAFWCNPISGHATLYWYQQILGQGPKLLIQFQNNGVVDDSQLPKDRFSAERLKGVDSTLKIQPAKLEDSAVYLCASSLAGGFAVETQYFGPGTRLTVL.

This clone was observed a few times. The same CDR3 can be traced to other DNA sequences in this sample. The genes are TRBV30 and TRBJ1-1; TRBD1 might be the D (6 bases). The CDR3 has 13 amino acids. Between the trimmed V and J ends, which lost 1 base and 1 base, there was a span of 7 bases. Germline V gives CDR1 GTSNPN, CDR2 SVGIG (reference sequence). CDR3 DNA: TGTGCCTGGAGTGAGGGGGGGAACACTGAAGCTTTCTTT. Its translation: CAWSEGGNTEAFF.

The chain uses TRBV28 and TRBJ2-1, with 8 bases matching TRBD1. The junction had 11 bases not matched to a gene; V was cut back by 6 bases and J by 7 bases. Per germline, CDR1 MDHEN and CDR2 SYDVKM. This CDR3 has 15 amino acids. The chain's CDR3 is CASSSGSNRGNEQFF. CDR3 sequence (DNA): TGTGCCAGCAGCTCTGGGTCCAACAGGGGGAATGAGCAGTTCTTC.

This clone was picked up one time. V is TRBV25-1 and J is TRBJ1-5; D is possibly TRBD1 (6 bases). Germline CDR1 MGHDK, CDR2 SYGVNS. The V end lost 6 bases, the J end lost 4 bases, and 16 bases lay between the germline ends. The CDR3 loop spans 15 amino acids. The CDR3 DNA follows: TGTGCCAGCAGCCGGAGAGGGGGTGGAAATCAGCCCCAGCATTTT. Translating it yields CASSRRGGGNQPQHF. Drawing the rest from reference TRBV25-1 and TRBJ1-5, the complete variable domain is EADIYQTPRYLVIGTGKKITLECSQTMGHDKMYWYQQDPGMELHLIHYSYGVNSTEKGDLSSESTVSRIRTEHFPLTLESARPSHTSQYLCASSRRGGGNQPQHFGDGTRLSIL.

This chain links TRBV10-3 with TRBJ2-5, with 10 bases identical to TRBD2. V lost 5 bases, J lost 2 bases, and 2 bases stayed unmatched. The CDR3 is made up of 14 amino acids. Germline CDR1 ENHRY, CDR2 SYGVKD. The CDR3 sequence is CAISRTSGQETQYF. CDR3 sequence (DNA): TGTGCCATCAGTCGGACTAGCGGACAAGAGACCCAGTACTTC.

V gene TRBV7-2 combines with J gene TRBJ1-5, with unresolved D. There are 12 residues in the CDR3. Germline CDR1 reads SGHTA; CDR2 reads FQGNSA. The germline V and J ends were trimmed by 1 base and 6 bases, with 4 bases remaining between them. CDR3 DNA sequence: TGTGCCAGCAGCTTAGAGAGTCAGCCCCAGCATTTT. Protein sequence: CASSLESQPQHF.

The CDR3 region is CSVGGKSGTNTGELFF. DNA for the CDR3: TGCAGCGTTGGGGGCAAGAGCGGAACGAACACCGGGGAGCTGTTTTTT. The chain couples TRBV29-1 to TRBJ2-2; D possibly uses TRBD1 or TRBD2 (5 bases each). There are 16 residues in the CDR3. Germline V gene sequence: CDR1 SQVTM, CDR2 ANQGSEA. V shed 4 bases and J shed 0 bases, with 15 bases lying between them.

The chain recombines TRBV4-3 with TRBJ2-1; 8 bases align to TRBD1. The CDR3 has 15 residues. Germline CDR1 is LGHNA and CDR2 is YSLEER. Trimming at V came to 1 base and at J to 3 bases, leaving 2 bases not matched to a gene. The CDR3 here is CASSQGQGNYNEQFF. The CDR3 DNA is TGCGCCAGCAGCCAAGGACAGGGGAACTACAATGAGCAGTTCTTC.

The chain employs TRBV5-1 and TRBJ2-7; possibly TRBD1 for D (6 bases). The length of the CDR3 is 14 residues. Germline assignment: CDR1 SGHRS and CDR2 YFSETQ. V was shortened by 4 bases and J by 1 base, with 12 bases between the two germline ends. The CDR3 region is CASSRTATSYEQYF. As DNA, the CDR3 is TGCGCCAGCAGCCGGACAGCTACGTCCTACGAGCAGTACTTC.

The rearrangement links TRBV23-1 to TRBJ1-5; D may be TRBD1 (5 bases). TRBV23-1 is an open reading frame, and its role is uncertain. This CDR3 comprises 12 residues. With 9 bases removed from V and 6 bases from J, the gap between germline ends came to 12 bases. The CDR3 DNA reads as TGCGCCAGGGGACGTGATCCTCAGCCCCAGCATTTT. The encoded protein is CARGRDPQPQHF.

CDR3 residues: CASSLVAGHTGEQYF. Written as DNA, the CDR3 is TGTGCCAGCAGCTTAGTAGCGGGGCACACTGGAGAGCAGTACTTC. The chain employs TRBV7-2 and TRBJ2-7; 8 nucleotides line up with TRBD2. Germline CDR1 is SGHTA and CDR2 is FQGNSA. Trimming at V came to 1 base and at J to 7 bases, leaving 9 bases not matched to a gene. This CDR3 contains 15 residues.

The rearrangement joins TRBV30 to TRBJ1-2; 11 nucleotides align to TRBD1. There are 15 residues in the CDR3. Losses at the gene ends were 5 bases for V and 6 bases for J; bases not matched to a gene: 11. Germline CDR1 is GTSNPN and CDR2 is SVGIG (reference sequence). Here the CDR3 reads CAWCSGQGADDGYTF. The CDR3 DNA is TGTGCCTGGTGCTCCGGACAGGGGGCTGATGATGGCTACACCTTC.

J is TRBJ2-7 and V is TRBV29-1; TRBD1 agrees at 7 bases. Germline CDR1 reads SQVTM; CDR2 reads ANQGSEA. CDR3 length equals 14 residues. Trimming cost V 3 bases and J 2 bases; bases outside gene matches: 7. CDR3 nucleotide sequence: TGCAGCGTTGAGCGACAGGGCGAGACCTACGAGCAGTACTTC. Its translation is CSVERQGETYEQYF.

This clone was detected once. The V and J genes are TRBV6-5 and TRBJ1-5; D unresolved. Per the germline V gene, CDR1 is MNHEY and CDR2 is SVGAGI. The CDR3 has 12 amino acids. V lost 5 bases to trimming and J lost 6 bases, with 8 bases between them. Here the CDR3 reads CASSQTSQPQHF. In nucleotides, the CDR3 is TGTGCCAGCAGTCAGACCAGTCAGCCCCAGCATTTT.

This chain connects TRBV27 to TRBJ2-5; TRBD2 is a possible D gene (6 bases). The CDR3 is 17 amino acids. Per the germline V gene, CDR1 is MNHEY and CDR2 is SMNVEV (reference sequence). With 1 base removed from V and 4 bases from J, the gap between germline ends came to 19 bases. This CDR3 reads CASSLLRDPGGVETQYF. The CDR3, as DNA: TGTGCCAGCAGTTTATTAAGGGACCCCGGAGGGGTAGAGACCCAGTACTTC.

The gene calls are TRBV29-1 and TRBJ2-7; 9 positions agree with TRBD2. CDR3 length: 13 residues. The V and J ends lost 6 bases and 4 bases, in that order; junction bases with no gene match: 7. The germline CDR1 and CDR2 sequences are SQVTM and ANQGSEA. The CDR3 DNA reads TGCAGCGTGACGAAGAGCGGGGGGTACGAGCAGTACTTC. It specifies CSVTKSGGYEQYF.

This rearrangement joins TRBV30 to TRBJ1-3; D gene ambiguous. The V gene's germline CDR1 is GTSNPN and CDR2 SVGIG (reference sequence). The CDR3 contains 11 residues. Between the trimmed V and J ends, which lost 2 bases and 4 bases, there was a span of 3 bases. As DNA, the CDR3 is TGTGCCTGGAGTTTCGGAAACACCATATATTTT. Translating it yields CAWSFGNTIYF.

V is TRBV4-1 and J is TRBJ2-3; 13 nucleotides line up with TRBD2. Germline CDR1 and CDR2: MGHRA and YSYEKL. This CDR3 contains 18 residues. J lost 2 bases, V lost 4 bases, and 9 bases had no gene match. In DNA form, the CDR3 reads TGCGCCAGCAGCCGCCGGACTAGCGGGAGTGGACTCACAGATACGCAGTATTTT. Translated, it gives CASSRRTSGSGLTDTQYF.

The chain employs TRBV30 and TRBJ2-5; no firm D call. The germline gives CDR1 GTSNPN, CDR2 SVGIG (reference sequence). The CDR3 totals 13 residues. Trimming stripped 4 bases from V and 0 bases from J, with 9 bases between. CDR3 coding DNA: TGTGCCTGGAAAAGACATTACCAAGAGACCCAGTACTTC. As protein: CAWKRHYQETQYF. The entire variable domain, with the rest obtained from reference TRBV30 and TRBJ2-5, is as follows: SQTIHQWPATLVQPVGSPLSLECTVEGTSNPNLYWYRQAAGRGLQLLFYSVGIGQISSEVPQNLSASRPQDRQFILSSKKLLLSDSGFYLCAWKRHYQETQYFGPGTRLLVL.

J is TRBJ2-1 and V is TRBV25-1; no firm D call. V lost 1 base to trimming and J lost 8 bases, with 12 bases between them. This CDR3 is built from 14 residues. Germline V CDR1 and CDR2: MGHDK, SYGVNS. CDR3 sequence: CASSESPSIYEQFF. The CDR3, as DNA: TGTGCCAGCAGTGAATCTCCCTCGATCTATGAGCAGTTCTTC.

The chain recombines TRBV5-1 with TRBJ2-5; 8 bases map to TRBD2. V dropped 0 bases and J dropped 5; count of bases not matched to a gene: 3. The V gene's germline CDR1 is SGHRS and CDR2 YFSETQ. This CDR3 region has 14 residues. As DNA, the CDR3 is TGCGCCAGCAGCTTGGAGGCTAGCGGGGAGACCCAGTACTTC. As protein: CASSLEASGETQYF.

The V call is TRBV7-2, the J call TRBJ2-1; D unclear. Per the germline V gene, CDR1 is SGHTA and CDR2 is FQGNSA. The CDR3 runs 13 residues. The V end was cut by 1 base, the J end by 5 bases, with 6 bases between. This CDR3 is CASSLGPNNEQFF. CDR3 bases: TGTGCCAGCAGCTTAGGACCCAACAATGAGCAGTTCTTC.

The V and J genes are TRBV11-2 and TRBJ2-3; 8 bases agree with TRBD1. CDR3 length: 15 residues. J gave up 9 bases and V 2 bases, and 10 bases lay outside the gene matches. Per the germline V gene, CDR1 is SGHAT and CDR2 is FQNNGV. The CDR3 bases are TGTGCCAGCAGCTTAAGGGGACAGGAGGTTCGAACGCAGTATTTT. It translates to CASSLRGQEVRTQYF.